Shown below are 5 T cell receptor beta chains from a single sample sequenced in a study of cytomegalovirus exposure and HLA in healthy donors. The study ran its PCR with 60 Vbeta and 13 Jbeta primers. The table came from immunoSEQ multiplex PCR; TCRdb's copy has only in-frame clones and leaves some out. The data contain tens of thousands of clones, roughly 69% of them seen just once; the ten biggest clones take up 20% to 25%. Sequencing input: PBMCs. The receptors stem from a man aged 50 to 59 in good health and CMV-seropositive.

The chain has TRBV4-2 and TRBJ2-5; weak D call: TRBD2 (6 bases). CDR1 is LGHNA and CDR2 is YNFKEQ in the germline V gene. V lost 4 bases, J lost 1 base, and 10 bases lay in between. The CDR3 is made up of 14 amino acids. CDR3 sequence (DNA): TGTGCCAGCAGCCGGGGGGTTATCCAAGAGACCCAGTACTTC. Amino acids: CASSRGVIQETQYF.

The CDR3 DNA reads TGCGCCAGCAGCCGGGGGACTAGCGGATTACAAGAGACCCAGTACTTC. Translation: CASSRGTSGLQETQYF. V is TRBV4-1 and J is TRBJ2-5; TRBD2 aligns across 11 bases. This CDR3 has 16 residues. The V gene's germline CDR1 is MGHRA and CDR2 YSYEKL. The V segment lost 4 bases and the J segment 2 bases; nucleotides outside the gene matches: 6.

The V and J genes are TRBV7-2 and TRBJ2-5, with unresolved D. There are 16 residues in the CDR3. V was clipped by 1 base and J by 2 bases, with 14 bases between them. Germline CDR1 and CDR2: SGHTA and FQGNSA. CDR3 sequence reads: CASSLGAKPAQETQYF. In nucleotides, the CDR3 is TGTGCCAGCAGCTTAGGAGCGAAGCCTGCACAAGAGACCCAGTACTTC.

This clone occurred a few times. The genes are TRBV7-6 and TRBJ2-5; no clear D. Germline loops: CDR1 SGHVS, CDR2 FNYEAQ. This CDR3 spans 14 amino acids. The germline V and J ends were trimmed by 5 bases and 2 bases, with 12 bases remaining between them. The CDR3 region has the DNA TGTGCCAGCAGCCGAACACAGAAACAAGAGACCCAGTACTTC. Its translation: CASSRTQKQETQYF.

The chain is built from TRBV30 and TRBJ1-1; perhaps TRBD1 as D (5 bases). Trimming left V 4 bases short and J 4 bases short, with 13 bases between. This CDR3 spans 13 amino acids. Germline loops: CDR1 GTSNPN, CDR2 SVGIG (reference sequence). The DNA of the CDR3 is TGTGCCTGGAAACCCCGGGGGGGCACTGAAGCTTTCTTT. Residues: CAWKPRGGTEAFF.